This T cell receptor beta chain was identified in a study of cytotoxic CD8 clonotypes in ibrutinib-treated CLL. Overall study findings and caveats: Ibrutinib response saw clonality rise, and progression saw it return toward baseline.

This CDR3 contains 14 residues. Trimming pared 1 base from V and 4 bases from J, leaving 10 bases between. Germline CDR1 SEHNR, CDR2 FQNEAQ (reference sequence). The intended depth for sequencing was 1 in 200,000 to 1 in 1 million T cells. Data came from immunoSEQ multiplex PCR; TCRdb stores just in-frame clones and leaves some out. The sample has 55,000 to 85,000 clones; about nine tenths are singletons. Concerning this clone: Its antigen is not identified.

The chain combines TRBV7-9 with TRBJ2-5; D possibly uses TRBD1 or TRBD2 (6 bases each). The TCR was taken from a human donor with chronic lymphocytic leukemia. The source material was PBMCs, sampled after 12 months of ibrutinib treatment. The CDR3 DNA reads TGTGCCAGCAGCTTAGACGGGGGCGGAGAGACCCAGTACTTC. Amino acid sequence: CASSLDGGGETQYF. Full variable domain (outside the CDR3, taken from reference TRBV7-9 and TRBJ2-5): DTGVSQNPRHKITKRGQNVTFRCDPISEHNRLYWYRQTLGQGPEFLTYFQNEAQLEKSRLLSDRFSAERPKGSFSTLEIQRTEQGDSAMYLCASSLDGGGETQYFGPGTRLLVL.